The 20 T cell receptor beta chains presented below share a single source sample, sequenced in a study of graft-versus-host responses after intestinal transplantation. Their cognate antigens are unknown. Assay used: immunoSEQ multiplex PCR; TCRdb lists only in-frame clones, some missing. The sample yields about 100,000 clones, more than 85% seen once. The sequences come from unstimulated CD4+ T cells sorted from spleen or lymph node cells, collected before transplant. These receptor sequences come from a human donor who was the organ donor for an intestinal transplant.

This rearrangement joins TRBV27 to TRBJ1-2; tentatively, D is TRBD1 (6 bases). Germline V gene sequence: CDR1 MNHEY, CDR2 SMNVEV (reference sequence). The CDR3 runs to 16 residues. The germline V and J ends were trimmed by 0 bases and 0 bases, with 11 bases remaining between them. CDR3 nucleotide sequence: TGTGCCAGCAGTTTATCGTGGACAGCATCTAACTATGGCTACACCTTC. This codes for CASSLSWTASNYGYTF.

The chain links TRBV5-1 to TRBJ2-7; TRBD1 agrees at 8 bases. Germline CDR1 SGHRS, CDR2 YFSETQ. V lost 4 bases, J lost 0 bases, and 9 bases stayed unmatched. The CDR3 is made up of 16 amino acids. The DNA for the CDR3 is TGCGCCAGCAGCCGTTTACAGGGGGACTTCTCCTACGAGCAGTACTTC. It yields the protein CASSRLQGDFSYEQYF.

The chain combines TRBV2 with TRBJ2-1; D call uncertain. Germline values: CDR1 SNHLY, CDR2 FYNNEI. Trimming removed 7 bases from V and 15 bases from J, with 16 bases in between. This CDR3 region has 11 residues. This CDR3 is CASTEEFRSFF. In DNA, the CDR3 is TGTGCCAGCACCGAGGAGTTTCGGTCGTTCTTC. Full variable domain (remainder filled in from reference TRBV2 and TRBJ2-1): EPEVTQTPSHQVTQMGQEVILRCVPISNHLYFYWYRQILGQKVEFLVSFYNNEISEKSEIFDDQFSVERPDGSNFTLKIRSTKLEDSAMYFCASTEEFRSFFGPGTRLTVL.

V and J are TRBV27 and TRBJ1-5; a weak D match, TRBD1 (5 bases). Between the trimmed V and J ends, which lost 1 base and 6 bases, there was a span of 13 bases. CDR1 and CDR2 (germline): MNHEY, SMNVEV (reference sequence). The CDR3 has 15 amino acids. The CDR3, as DNA: TGTGCCAGCAGTTTATTAGGGGTTCACGGTCAGCCCCAGCATTTT. Its translation: CASSLLGVHGQPQHF.

This sequence joins TRBV19 and TRBJ2-5; no clear D gene. Germline-derived CDR1 and CDR2 are LNHDA and SQIVND (reference sequence). This CDR3 comprises 15 residues. Trimming removed 6 bases from V and 1 base from J, with 15 bases in between. CDR3 in amino acids: CASRSSPSFQETQYF. Written as DNA, the CDR3 is TGTGCCAGTAGGTCCAGCCCGTCTTTCCAAGAGACCCAGTACTTC.

V usage is TRBV11-2 and J usage is TRBJ1-2; D gene uncertain. The CDR3 length is 13 residues. Germline CDR1 SGHAT, CDR2 FQNNGV. V lost 1 base, J lost 4 bases, and 7 bases lay in between. The CDR3: CASSLGVSYGYTF. CDR3 DNA sequence: TGTGCCAGCAGCTTAGGGGTATCCTATGGCTACACCTTC.

The chain has TRBV6-5 and TRBJ2-1, with D possibly matching TRBD1 (5 bases). The CDR3 has 15 amino acids. Germline V gives CDR1 MNHEY, CDR2 SVGAGI. V lost 6 bases and J lost 5, with 17 bases in between. CDR3 region: CASRRPGLGHNEQFF. The CDR3 region has the DNA TGTGCCAGCAGACGACCAGGGCTTGGGCACAATGAGCAGTTCTTC.

The rearrangement links TRBV5-4 to TRBJ2-1; 8 bases line up with TRBD2. Germline CDR1 reads SGHNT; CDR2 reads YYREEE (reference sequence). The CDR3 covers 16 residues. The V gene end was trimmed by 4 bases and the J gene end by 8 bases; junction bases not matched to a gene: 14. CDR3 nucleotides: TGTGCCAGCAGCGGCGGGGGGATGCAGGCTTCGCATGAGCAGTTCTTC. Its translation is CASSGGGMQASHEQFF.

This chain links TRBV15 with TRBJ2-3, with 8 bases identical to TRBD1. From germline, CDR1 is LNHNV and CDR2 YYDKDF (reference sequence). CDR3 length: 15 residues. The junction had 16 bases not matched to a gene; V was cut back by 11 bases and J by 6 bases. This CDR3 is CAARSGQGKADTQYF. The DNA for the CDR3 is TGTGCCGCTAGATCTGGACAGGGAAAAGCGGATACGCAGTATTTT.

This clone is a singleton in its sample. This chain links TRBV6-5 with TRBJ2-5; 8 nucleotides match TRBD2. The germline V gene has CDR1 MNHEY and CDR2 SVGAGI. The CDR3 runs to 15 residues. J gave up 4 bases and V 4 bases, and 8 bases lay outside the gene matches. The CDR3 DNA reads TGTGCCAGCAGTTTTCGGGGGGGGATCCGAGAGACCCAGTACTTC. It encodes CASSFRGGIRETQYF.

This clone was counted between two and nine times. The chain joins TRBV28 to TRBJ1-2; D call uncertain. V was shortened by 8 bases and J by 8 bases, with 21 bases between the two germline ends. The germline V gene encodes CDR1 MDHEN and CDR2 SYDVKM. CDR3 length equals 14 residues. In nucleotides, the CDR3 is TGTGCCAGCGGATCTTCCCATGACCGGGGAGGCTACACCTTC. It is translated as CASGSSHDRGGYTF.

The V call is TRBV10-3, the J call TRBJ1-5, with 7 positions matching TRBD1. V was clipped by 1 base and J by 5 bases; unmatched bases: 8. CDR3 length equals 16 residues. Germline V gene lookup returns CDR1 ENHRY and CDR2 SYGVKD. CDR3: CAISEFGTAADQPQHF. CDR3 sequence (DNA): TGTGCCATCAGTGAGTTCGGGACAGCGGCCGATCAGCCCCAGCATTTT.

The chain employs TRBV5-5 and TRBJ1-2; possibly TRBD1 for D (6 bases). The CDR3 runs 14 residues. Trimming pared 5 bases from V and 2 bases from J, leaving 13 bases between. The germline CDR1 and CDR2 sequences are SGHKS and YYEKEE (reference sequence). The CDR3 region has the DNA TGTGCCAGCAGGAAACAGGGTACGAACTATGGCTACACCTTC. Translated, it gives CASRKQGTNYGYTF.

The CDR3 region is CAWSPRLAGGFETQYF. Here the CDR3 DNA reads TGTGCCTGGAGTCCAAGACTAGCGGGGGGATTCGAGACCCAGTACTTC. This chain joins TRBV30 and TRBJ2-5, with 13 bases fitting TRBD2. The germline CDR1 and CDR2 sequences are GTSNPN and SVGIG (reference sequence). The CDR3 is made up of 16 amino acids. With 2 bases clipped from V and 5 bases from J, the junction kept 8 bases outside the gene matches.

This chain connects TRBV19 to TRBJ2-6; D could derive from TRBD1 or TRBD2 (5 bases each). Germline lookup yields CDR1 LNHDA and CDR2 SQIVND (reference sequence). V lost 3 bases to trimming and J lost 2 bases, with 17 bases between them. This CDR3 comprises 18 residues. CDR3 DNA sequence: TGTGCCAGTAGTATTCGTCCCGGGGCCCTCACTGGGGCCAACGTCCTGACTTTC. This sequence encodes CASSIRPGALTGANVLTF.

The chain employs TRBV9 and TRBJ2-3; D remains unclear. The CDR3 covers 13 residues. Germline V gene sequence: CDR1 SGDLS, CDR2 YYNGEE. Between the trimmed V and J ends, which lost 4 bases and 4 bases, there was a span of 10 bases. The CDR3 bases are TGTGCCAGCAGCAAGGTTGCCGCAGATACGCAGTATTTT. This encodes CASSKVAADTQYF.

The J gene is TRBJ2-7, the V gene TRBV10-3; D possibly uses TRBD1 or TRBD2 (5 bases each). The CDR3 loop spans 13 amino acids. CDR1 and CDR2 from the germline V gene are ENHRY and SYGVKD. V shed 10 bases and J shed 6 bases, with 19 bases lying between them. In DNA form, the CDR3 reads TGTGCCAGTACCCCGGGACCCATTCCCGAGCAGTACTTC. This sequence encodes CASTPGPIPEQYF.

The chain employs TRBV6-1 and TRBJ1-6; D unresolved. Germline V gene lookup returns CDR1 MNHNS and CDR2 SASEGT. This CDR3 contains 18 residues. V was shortened by 2 bases and J by 0 bases, with 14 bases between the two germline ends. The CDR3 is CASSESRVSSSYNSPLHF. The DNA of the CDR3 is TGTGCCAGCAGTGAATCTCGGGTTTCGAGCTCCTATAATTCACCCCTCCACTTT.

In this sample, this clone turned up a few times. V gene TRBV19 combines with J gene TRBJ1-3; tentatively, D is TRBD1 (6 bases). V lost 6 bases, J lost 0 bases, and 12 bases lay in between. There are 15 residues in the CDR3. CDR1 and CDR2 (germline): LNHDA, SQIVND (reference sequence). CDR3 protein: CASRGQTFSGNTIYF. CDR3 in DNA: TGTGCCAGTAGAGGACAGACGTTCTCTGGAAACACCATATATTTT. Together with reference TRBV19 and TRBJ1-3, the CDR3 gives the full variable domain: DGGITQSPKYLFRKEGQNVTLSCEQNLNHDAMYWYRQDPGQGLRLIYYSQIVNDFQKGDIAEGYSVSREKKESFPLTVTSAQKNPTAFYLCASRGQTFSGNTIYFGEGSWLTVV.

The V call is TRBV5-1, the J call TRBJ1-2; 8 nucleotides line up with TRBD1. Losses at the gene ends were 0 bases for V and 4 bases for J; bases not matched to a gene: 11. CDR1 SGHRS and CDR2 YFSETQ come from the germline V gene. CDR3 length equals 17 residues. As DNA, the CDR3 is TGCGCCAGCAGCTTGGCCCCAGGACAGGGAAATCTCTATGGCTACACCTTC. The encoded protein is CASSLAPGQGNLYGYTF.